This T cell receptor beta chain appears in the sequencing data of a study of blood T cell repertoires in COVID-19. Whole-study context: PBMCs, B-cell-depleted T cells, or T cells provided the cDNA or gDNA that made up the material.

Source study methods: Amplification of reference gene primers was used by the study to estimate nucleated cell counts. Repertoires were generated with immunoSEQ multiplex PCR, while TCRdb's copy carries only in-frame clones and drops some. V and J calls and clone size are given by that table; D and trimming were obtained from the DNA. The sample consists of 20,000 to 25,000 clones, approximately 90% of them appearing once. This CDR3 has 14 amino acids. Germline lookup yields CDR1 SGHVS and CDR2 FQNEAQ. The germline V and J ends were trimmed by 8 bases and 6 bases, with 16 bases remaining between them.

Input material: peripheral blood. The gene calls are TRBV7-8 and TRBJ1-4; D remains ambiguous. The TCR comes from a man in his 70s with acute or convalescent COVID-19. The CDR3 protein is CASSLRRKDEKLFF. The CDR3 region has the DNA TGTGCCAGCTCACTACGTAGGAAGGATGAAAAACTGTTTTTT.